Sequencing of this T cell receptor beta chain was carried out in a study of T cell repertoires in cytomegalovirus infection. Whole-study findings and limits: Identification of carriers of CMV plus the relevant HLA was achieved through cumulative public TCR beta family frequency. What dominated the ex vivo response were HLA-C-restricted CMV-specific TCR beta clonotypes.

The CDR3 spans 15 residues. The germline V gene has CDR1 LNHNV and CDR2 YYDKDF (reference sequence). Trimming took off 1 base at V and 4 bases at J, with 11 bases between the two ends. A single record per CDR3 protein comes from TCRdb applying MiXCR to the reads. The sample consists of over 250,000 distinct CDR3 sequences, about 25% of them appearing once. As regards this clonotype: Its antigen is unknown.

The sequenced sample was PBMCs. This TCR came from a human donor in good health (CMV status not recorded). Some clones in this sample may be carry-over from other donors' samples. The V call is TRBV15, the J call TRBJ2-4, with D unclear. The DNA for the CDR3 is TGTGCCACCAGCAGAGGGCCAGGTGATAAAAACATTCAGTACTTC. Amino acid sequence: CATSRGPGDKNIQYF.